The 19 T cell receptor beta chains below come from one sample, sequenced in a study of blood T cell repertoires in COVID-19. TCRdb keeps only in-frame clones here, not all; method: immunoSEQ multiplex PCR. Of more than 55,000 clones listed, roughly 80% were seen once; the top ten hold roughly 22%. Sequencing was done on a sample of peripheral blood. These receptors all stem from a man older than 75 with active or convalescent COVID-19.

The chain links TRBV5-1 to TRBJ2-1; 8 bases map to TRBD2. The length of the CDR3 is 14 residues. V trimming: 0 bases; J trimming: 6 bases; junction bases outside the gene matches: 2. The germline CDR1 and CDR2 sequences are SGHRS and YFSETQ. CDR3 sequence: CASSLAGTSNEQFF. DNA for the CDR3: TGCGCCAGCAGCTTGGCCGGGACTAGCAATGAGCAGTTCTTC.

This clone has only a few counts. The genes are TRBV7-8 and TRBJ2-7, with 7 bases aligning to TRBD1. The CDR3 extends over 13 amino acids. V shed 3 bases, J shed 6 bases, and the junction held 5 bases outside the gene matches. Germline CDR1 is SGHVS and CDR2 is FQNEAQ. The CDR3 loop reads CASSLGQIPEQYF. In DNA form, the CDR3 reads TGTGCCAGCAGCTTGGGACAGATTCCCGAGCAGTACTTC. Drawing the rest from reference TRBV7-8 and TRBJ2-7, the complete variable domain is GAGVSQSPRYKVAKRGQDVALRCDPISGHVSLFWYQQALGQGPEFLTYFQNEAQLDKSGLPSDRFFAERPEGSVSTLKIQRTQQEDSAVYLCASSLGQIPEQYFGPGTRLTVT.

V gene TRBV5-4 combines with J gene TRBJ2-7; 12 bases line up with TRBD2. CDR1 is SGHNT, CDR2 YYREEE, per germline (reference sequence). This CDR3 has 17 amino acids. V lost 2 bases and J lost 2; bases outside the gene matches: 8. Written as DNA, the CDR3 is TGTGCCAGCAGCTTAGGGACTAGCGGGCAAACTCCCTACGAGCAGTACTTC. This encodes CASSLGTSGQTPYEQYF.

This rearrangement joins TRBV15 to TRBJ2-7, with TRBD2 as a possible D gene (5 bases). CDR1 is LNHNV, CDR2 YYDKDF, per germline (reference sequence). CDR3 length: 15 amino acids. Deletions cut 0 bases from V and 4 bases from J, with 13 bases between. The CDR3 loop reads CATSRDWGVPYEQYF. In nucleotides, the CDR3 is TGTGCCACCAGCAGAGATTGGGGAGTTCCTTACGAGCAGTACTTC. Variable domain in full (rest from reference TRBV15 and TRBJ2-7): DAMVIQNPRYQVTQFGKPVTLSCSQTLNHNVMYWYQQKSSQAPKLLFHYYDKDFNNEADTPDNFQSRRPNTSFCFLDIRSPGLGDTAMYLCATSRDWGVPYEQYFGPGTRLTVT.

The chain is built from TRBV3-1 (or the pseudogene TRBV3-2) and TRBJ1-5, with D tentatively TRBD1 (5 bases). Germline CDR1 reads LGHDT; CDR2 reads YNNKEL (reference sequence). V was pared by 8 bases and J by 7 bases, with 12 bases between. The CDR3 spans 12 residues. The CDR3 region is CASGGKEQPQHF. The DNA for the CDR3 is TGTGCCAGCGGGGGGAAAGAGCAGCCCCAGCATTTT.

The V call is TRBV12-3 or TRBV12-4, the J call TRBJ2-5; unclear D gene. V gave up 5 bases and J gave up 9 bases, with 13 bases separating them. The CDR3 length is 12 residues. The CDR3 DNA sequence: TGTGCCAGCAGTCAAGTCACGTCGGCCCAGTACTTC. Its translation: CASSQVTSAQYF.

The gene calls are TRBV7-7 and TRBJ2-7, with TRBD2 identical over 11 bases. This CDR3 has 17 residues. CDR1 is SSHAT, CDR2 FNYEAQ, per germline (reference sequence). CDR3 in amino acids: CASVLPLAGGPIPEQYF. The DNA for the CDR3 is TGTGCTAGTGTCCTACCTTTAGCGGGAGGGCCAATTCCCGAGCAGTACTTC.

The chain employs TRBV2 and TRBJ2-1, with D tentatively TRBD2 (5 bases). The CDR3 is 14 amino acids. Germline assignment: CDR1 SNHLY and CDR2 FYNNEI. Trimming cost V 4 bases and J 6 bases, with 13 bases left between them. The DNA of the CDR3 is TGTGCCAGCAGTGTGTGGGCTAGCAGCAATGAGCAGTTCTTC. Translated: CASSVWASSNEQFF.

The chain carries TRBV18 and TRBJ1-5; TRBD1 might be the D (5 bases). V was pared by 6 bases and J by 4 bases, with 13 bases between. The CDR3 runs to 14 residues. CDR1 KGHSH and CDR2 LQKENI come from the germline V gene. CDR3 DNA sequence: TGTGCCAGCTCTCAAGACAGAACTAATCAGCCCCAGCATTTT. It codes for CASSQDRTNQPQHF.

This chain connects TRBV30 to TRBJ1-5, with D perhaps TRBD1 (6 bases). Trimming shortened V by 0 bases and J by 6 bases, and 9 bases separated the two germline ends. The CDR3 totals 13 residues. The germline gives CDR1 GTSNPN, CDR2 SVGIG (reference sequence). The CDR3 protein is CAWSVQGSQPQHF. The CDR3 DNA reads as TGTGCCTGGAGTGTGCAGGGGAGTCAGCCCCAGCATTTT. Together with reference TRBV30 and TRBJ1-5, the CDR3 gives the full variable domain: SQTIHQWPATLVQPVGSPLSLECTVEGTSNPNLYWYRQAAGRGLQLLFYSVGIGQISSEVPQNLSASRPQDRQFILSSKKLLLSDSGFYLCAWSVQGSQPQHFGDGTRLSIL.

The rearrangement links TRBV5-8 to TRBJ2-2; no clear D. V lost 2 bases, J lost 6 bases, and 8 bases lay in between. This CDR3 is built from 13 residues. Germline CDR1 is SGHTS and CDR2 is YDEGEE. The CDR3 protein is CASSFVSPGELFF. The DNA of the CDR3 is TGTGCCAGCAGCTTTGTCTCCCCCGGGGAGCTGTTTTTT.

The chain links TRBV7-2 to TRBJ2-5; TRBD2 agrees at 7 bases. The CDR3 is made up of 12 amino acids. Germline V gives CDR1 SGHTA, CDR2 FQGNSA. With 6 bases clipped from V and 5 bases from J, the junction kept 3 bases outside the gene matches. The CDR3 DNA reads as TGTGCCAGCAGGGGGGGGATTGAGACCCAGTACTTC. The encoded protein is CASRGGIETQYF.

The gene calls are TRBV4-2 and TRBJ2-2, with TRBD1 as a possible D gene (6 bases). Trimming took 2 bases from V and 3 from J, leaving 13 bases between them. In germline, CDR1 is LGHNA, CDR2 YNFKEQ. CDR3 size: 16 residues. This chain's CDR3 is CASSQPGQTDTGELFF. CDR3 nucleotides: TGTGCCAGCAGCCAACCCGGACAGACCGACACCGGGGAGCTGTTTTTT.

The chain couples TRBV28 to TRBJ2-1, with 11 bases aligning to TRBD2. Per the germline V gene, CDR1 is MDHEN and CDR2 is SYDVKM. J was trimmed by 4 bases and V by 6 bases; bases with no gene match: 5. The CDR3 has 15 residues. CDR3 protein: CASSLLAGVYNEQFF. The CDR3 DNA follows: TGTGCCAGCAGCCTACTAGCGGGAGTATACAATGAGCAGTTCTTC.

The CDR3 DNA follows: TGTGCCAGCAGTCTAGCTGGCATGAACACTGAAGCTTTCTTT. Its protein product is CASSLAGMNTEAFF. V usage is TRBV25-1 and J usage is TRBJ1-1; no reliable D call. Germline V gene sequence: CDR1 MGHDK, CDR2 SYGVNS. The germline V and J ends were trimmed by 5 bases and 0 bases, with 10 bases remaining between them. This CDR3 comprises 14 residues.

V is TRBV21-1 and J is TRBJ2-1; TRBD2 is the table's D call, not checked against the DNA. TRBV21-1 has pseudogene status. The CDR3 spans 18 residues. DNA for the CDR3: TGTGCCAGCAGCAAATTCAGGGAAGGCGGGAGGGCCTTAAATGAGCAGTTCTTC. Protein: CASSKFREGGRALNEQFF.

The chain links TRBV28 to TRBJ2-1; D is perhaps TRBD1 (7 bases). Trimming cost V 8 bases and J 9 bases, with 17 bases left between them. The CDR3 extends over 13 amino acids. Germline loops: CDR1 MDHEN, CDR2 SYDVKM. For the CDR3, the DNA is TGTGCCAGCCGGCTAGGAGGGGGCGTTGAGCAGTTCTTC. It specifies CASRLGGGVEQFF.

J is TRBJ1-1 and V is TRBV3-1 (or the pseudogene TRBV3-2), with D perhaps matching TRBD1 (5 bases). V lost 4 bases and J 0 bases, leaving 6 bases between the germline ends. Germline assignment: CDR1 LGHDT and CDR2 YNNKEL (reference sequence). The CDR3 is made up of 13 amino acids. The CDR3 DNA follows: TGTGCCAGCAGCCGACAGCTGAACACTGAAGCTTTCTTT. This sequence encodes CASSRQLNTEAFF.

The chain recombines TRBV5-4 with TRBJ1-2, with D tentatively TRBD1 (6 bases). Trimming left V 4 bases short and J 1 base short, with 20 bases between. CDR3 length: 17 residues. Germline V lookup: CDR1 SGHNT, CDR2 YYREEE (reference sequence). DNA for the CDR3: TGTGCCAGCAGCCCACAAAACAGGGCCTTTCTTAACTATGGCTACACCTTC. The encoded protein is CASSPQNRAFLNYGYTF.